The present entry profiles one T cell receptor beta chain with its context. Antigen unknown. An end of the junction does not agree with germline; a read error may underlie this. This sample is part of a study of T cells in Graves' hyperthyroidism and ophthalmopathy. Points from the study as a whole: The model predicted ophthalmopathy a median roughly six months before onset.

Regions amplified from RNA transcripts were the TCR beta CDR3 regions. The TCR CDR3 was amplified in a first-round RT-PCR using the HTBI primer set. TCRdb processed the multiplex PCR reads anew with MiXCR; each CDR3 protein has one entry. Among fewer than 650,000 distinct CDR3 sequences listed, 40% to 50% were seen once. Specimen: peripheral blood or thyroid tissue (not recorded which). The origin of this receptor is an adult woman with Graves' disease, either hyperthyroidism or ophthalmopathy (not recorded which).

CDR3 sequence reads: CASSLVEGNEKLFF. Here the CDR3 DNA reads TGTGCCAGCAGCTTAGTCGAGGGTAATGAAAAACTGTTCTTT. The chain couples TRBV7-6 to TRBJ1-4, with unresolved D. Germline V gene lookup returns CDR1 SGHVS and CDR2 FNYEAQ. The CDR3 loop spans 14 amino acids.